Below, 7 T cell receptor beta chains from the same sample are listed, as sequenced in a study of blood T cell repertoires in COVID-19. This table comes from immunoSEQ multiplex PCR, and its TCRdb copy is limited to in-frame clones, with some not included. The table records 120,000 to 150,000 clones, approximately 89% of them present only once. The material sequenced was peripheral blood. These receptors were collected from a human donor in a cohort sampled during active COVID-19.

The table lists this clone with a few counts. This chain links TRBV27 with TRBJ1-6; D remains ambiguous. Trimming cost V 2 bases and J 8 bases, with 10 bases left between them. The CDR3 has 14 amino acids. The germline V gene encodes CDR1 MNHEY and CDR2 SMNVEV (reference sequence). The CDR3 here is CASSLTPSYSPLHF. The CDR3 DNA follows: TGTGCCAGCAGTTTAACACCTTCCTATTCACCCCTCCACTTT.

This chain joins TRBV10-3 and TRBJ1-1; 9 nucleotides line up with TRBD1. With 5 bases clipped from V and 5 bases from J, the junction kept 3 bases outside the gene matches. The CDR3 has 13 amino acids. The V gene's germline CDR1 is ENHRY and CDR2 SYGVKD. CDR3 residues: CAISTGGGTEAFF. The DNA for the CDR3 is TGTGCCATCAGTACAGGGGGCGGGACTGAAGCTTTCTTT.

The rearrangement links TRBV18 to TRBJ1-1; TRBD1 agrees at 8 bases. Per germline, CDR1 KGHSH and CDR2 LQKENI. V lost 0 bases, J lost 4 bases, and 7 bases stayed unmatched. The CDR3 has 16 residues. The CDR3 DNA reads TGTGCCAGCTCACCACCGTCGCAGGGGGCGGGCACTGAAGCTTTCTTT. Translation: CASSPPSQGAGTEAFF.

This clone was seen just once. V gene TRBV5-1 combines with J gene TRBJ1-1; D is possibly TRBD1 (5 bases). The germline V gene encodes CDR1 SGHRS and CDR2 YFSETQ. V was trimmed by 2 bases and J by 8 bases, leaving 7 bases between them. The CDR3 length is 11 residues. CDR3 region: CASSFGGEAFF. CDR3 in DNA: TGCGCCAGCAGCTTCGGGGGGGAAGCTTTCTTT.

The rearrangement links TRBV21-1 to TRBJ2-5; the table calls TRBD1, which could not be checked here. TRBV21-1 is marked as a pseudogene. There are 15 residues in the CDR3. CDR3 nucleotide sequence: TGTGCCAGCAGAGAGGGACACAGAACCCAAGAGACCCAGTACTTC. Its translation: CASREGHRTQETQYF.

The rearrangement joins TRBV20-1 to TRBJ2-5, with a tentative D call TRBD2 (6 bases). The CDR3 contains 11 residues. V lost 7 bases, J lost 10 bases, and 16 bases lay in between. Germline CDR1 reads DFQATT; CDR2 reads SNEGSKA (reference sequence). As DNA, the CDR3 is TGCAGTGGGTCGGGAGCTGTTAACCAGTACTTC. This codes for CSGSGAVNQYF.

V and J are TRBV19 and TRBJ1-2, with TRBD1 identical over 11 bases. Unmatched junction bases numbered 4, after V lost 6 bases and J lost 7 bases. This CDR3 contains 13 residues. Per the germline V gene, CDR1 is LNHDA and CDR2 is SQIVND (reference sequence). CDR3 loop: CASSGQGAPGYTF. CDR3 coding DNA: TGTGCCAGTAGCGGACAGGGGGCGCCTGGCTACACCTTC.